This T cell receptor beta chain was captured in a study of T cells expressing NK-cell markers (dated by TCRdb to the early 2020s). For the wider study: Fewer than ten donors provided sorted CD3+CD56+NKG2C+, CD3+CD56+NKG2C- and CD3+CD56-NKG2C+ T-cell subsets, whose TCR beta-chain repertoires were profiled. Among the eight sequenced donors, only one was HCMV-seronegative, while the other seven were HCMV-seropositive. The study sequenced eight donors, all healthy volunteers chosen at random: three men and five women. Illumina HiSeq 2000/2500, MiSeq or NextSeq was used to sequence libraries as 2 x 150 bp reads. The paper's findings and limits, for the study overall: In roughly 6 donors, the dominant CD3+CD56+NKG2C+ clonotypes ranked among the top 10 CD8+ clonotypes, making up roughly 1.0-8% of CD8+ T cells. Those dominant clonotypes were again the most abundant among CD3+CD56-NKG2C+ cells in four donors, at roughly 28.3-60.1%. Whether the expanded NKG2C-expressing T cell clones were specific for HCMV antigens remained unclear.

Remarks on this clonotype: The antigen it binds to is not known.

The CDR3 goes from the cysteine to the phenylalanine over 17 residues. No DNA sequence is on record. The germline V gene sets CDR1 to MDHEN and CDR2 to SYDVKM. HCMV-specific IgG was detected in serum with a commercial ELISA kit to determine HCMV serostatus. Ficoll density gradient centrifugation was used to isolate peripheral blood mononuclear cells from blood. Sequencing took place on an Illumina HiSeq 2000. The TCR beta cDNA libraries were made using 5'RACE template switching, a step that added both a universal primer site and unique molecular identifiers. cDNA synthesis was primed from the TCR beta constant segment, followed by two successive PCR amplification steps. Turning to the authors' computational methods: MIGEC was used to demultiplex reads and group reads by UMI, and MiTCR was used to assemble and quantify clonotypes. Only TCR cDNA sequences supported by at least two reads were kept to exclude erroneous sequences. The tcR package was used for downstream repertoire analysis, and clonotypes were matched between fractions using CDR3 nucleotide sequence together with V segment. VDJmatch was used to annotate antigen specificity against VDJdb, with one amino acid substitution in CDR3 permitted. TCRdb reprocessed the reads and assigns one entry to each CDR3 protein sequence, leaving out DNA. The V and J calls here are based on TCRdb, not the publication. The table for this sample lists about 380,000 distinct CDR3 sequences. Clones ranked in the top ten supply roughly 5.2% of the sample.

The sequenced material came from blood T cells: a sorted CD56 or NKG2C T cell subset, CD4+ or CD8+ T cells, or bulk PBMC T cells (not recorded which). The V and J genes are TRBV28 and TRBJ2-5; TCRdb lists TRBD2, though no DNA is available to test this call. The receptor was derived from a man aged 18-70 years in good health. Here the CDR3 is given as CASSHIWRGSYQETQYF.